This T cell receptor beta chain was observed in a study of blood T cell repertoires in COVID-19. As processed by the authors: Reference gene primer amplification gave estimated nucleated cell counts. Libraries were prepared by immunoSEQ multiplex PCR; TCRdb keeps only in-frame clonotypes and omits some of them. D and trimming were read from the DNA, whereas the V and J calls and clone size are those reported in that table. There are approximately 190,000 clones in the sample; 90% occur only once, and 0.5% to 0.65% lies in the top ten. Trimming cost V 0 bases and J 8 bases, with 10 bases left between them. The CDR3 has 13 amino acids. CDR1 is LNHNV, CDR2 YYDKDF, per germline (reference sequence).

The clonotype comes from a man aged 50 to 60 with acute or convalescent COVID-19. The rearrangement joins TRBV15 to TRBJ1-2; the D gene is possibly TRBD1 (6 bases). Specimen: peripheral blood. This chain's CDR3 is CATSRDNRDGYTF. In nucleotides, the CDR3 is TGTGCCACCAGCAGAGATAACAGGGACGGCTACACCTTC.